The rows below give T cell receptor beta chains drawn from one sample of a study of post-analysis software for immune sequencing data. Via MiXCR, TCRdb re-called the PCR reads, giving one row per CDR3 protein. Altogether about 540,000 distinct CDR3 sequences are present, under 40% being singletons, with the ten largest covering about 5.6%. The specimen sequenced was blood. These receptors originate from a girl aged 2 to 17 with multiple sclerosis. Each CDR3 is given with its conserved first and last residue. A D gene is named only where the DNA matches it firmly. For some rows the clone size is stated as once, few or many, or as a class when expanded; others skip it.

V: TRBV7-2; size: NA; D: NA; J: TRBJ1-2; CDR3: CASSYIRSGYGYTF; DNA: TGTGCCAGCAGTTATATAAGGAGTGGCTATGGCTACACCTTC
V: TRBV10-3; size: NA; D: TRBD1; J: TRBJ1-5; CDR3: CAIRDRGNQPQHF; DNA: TGTGCCATCCGGGACAGGGGCAATCAGCCCCAGCATTTT
V: TRBV2; size: NA; D: TRBD2; J: TRBJ2-3; CDR3: CASSGSGGTTDTQYF; DNA: TGTGCCAGCAGTGGTTCGGGGGGGACCACAGATACGCAGTATTTT
V: TRBV7-2; size: NA; D: TRBD1; J: TRBJ1-5; CDR3: CASSFGGGQGFLQPQHF; DNA: TGTGCCAGCAGCTTCGGGGGAGGACAGGGATTTCTTCAGCCCCAGCATTTT
V: TRBV10-3; size: NA; D: NA; J: TRBJ2-3; CDR3: CAISRFGPAADTQYF; DNA: TGTGCCATCAGTAGGTTCGGGCCCGCGGCAGATACGCAGTATTTT
V: TRBV29-1; size: NA; D: NA; J: TRBJ2-3; CDR3: CSVERGTGRTDTQYF; DNA: TGCAGCGTTGAACGCGGCACAGGCAGAACAGATACGCAGTATTTT
V: TRBV5-1; size: many; D: TRBD1; J: TRBJ2-4; CDR3: CASSPDRKYIQYF; DNA: TGCGCCAGCAGCCCGGACAGGAAATACATTCAGTACTTC
V: TRBV10-3; size: NA; D: TRBD1; J: TRBJ1-5; CDR3: CASGTGRTNQPQHF; DNA: TGTGCCAGCGGGACAGGGAGGACCAATCAGCCCCAGCATTTT
V: TRBV12-3/TRBV12-4; size: few; D: NA; J: TRBJ1-2; CDR3: CASSLNGGPTAPGYTF; DNA: TGTGCCAGCAGTCTTAATGGCGGGCCGACGGCCCCTGGCTACACCTTC
V: TRBV12-3/TRBV12-4; size: NA; D: NA; J: TRBJ2-5; CDR3: CASSFRTGGYNEQYF; DNA: TGTGCCAGCAGTTTCAGGACCGGTGGTTACAATGAGCAGTACTTC
V: TRBV7-3; size: NA; D: TRBD1; J: TRBJ2-7; CDR3: CASSFLGQGDYEQYF; DNA: TGTGCCAGCAGCTTCCTTGGACAGGGGGACTACGAGCAGTACTTC
V: TRBV3-1; size: once; D: TRBD2; J: TRBJ2-3; CDR3: CASSQAPGLGTDTQYF; DNA: TGTGCCAGCAGCCAAGCTCCGGGACTAGGGACGGATACGCAGTATTTT
V: TRBV3-1; size: NA; D: NA; J: TRBJ1-2; CDR3: CASSQTGRGPYGYTF; DNA: TGTGCCAGCAGCCAGACCGGAAGGGGCCCCTATGGCTACACCTTC
V: TRBV29-1; size: many; D: TRBD1; J: TRBJ2-1; CDR3: CSGGQRSYNEQFF; DNA: TGCAGCGGGGGACAGCGATCCTACAATGAGCAGTTCTTC
V: TRBV6-2/TRBV6-3; size: NA; D: NA; J: TRBJ1-1; CDR3: CASSYSAGGFDTEAFF; DNA: TGTGCCAGCAGTTACAGCGCCGGGGGATTTGACACTGAAGCTTTCTTT
V: TRBV6-5; size: NA; D: TRBD2; J: TRBJ2-1; CDR3: CASSRVASGGFEQFF; DNA: TGTGCCAGCAGCAGGGTGGCTAGCGGGGGGTTTGAGCAGTTCTTC
V: TRBV18; size: few; D: TRBD1; J: TRBJ2-5; CDR3: CASSPPNRGLETQYF; DNA: TGTGCCAGCTCACCACCTAACAGGGGGCTTGAGACCCAGTACTTC
V: TRBV7-3; size: few; D: TRBD1; J: TRBJ2-1; CDR3: CASSSHAGTGGADEQFF; DNA: TGTGCCAGCAGCTCCCACGCCGGGACAGGGGGCGCGGATGAGCAGTTCTTC
V: TRBV12-3/TRBV12-4; size: NA; D: NA; J: TRBJ1-1; CDR3: CVSSLRAATEAFF; DNA: TGTGTCAGCAGTTTACGGGCAGCGACTGAAGCTTTCTTT
V: TRBV7-2; size: NA; D: NA; J: TRBJ1-2; CDR3: CASSQGGINYGYTF; DNA: TGTGCCAGCAGCCAAGGGGGGATTAACTATGGCTACACCTTC
V: TRBV20-1; size: once; D: TRBD2; J: TRBJ2-3; CDR3: CSSRLAGGSPSTDTQYF; DNA: TGCAGTTCCCGCCTAGCGGGGGGGAGCCCGAGCACAGATACGCAGTATTTT
V: TRBV29-1; size: NA; D: TRBD1; J: TRBJ2-5; CDR3: CSVARGRGETQYF; DNA: TGCAGCGTTGCCAGGGGGCGCGGGGAGACCCAGTACTTC
V: TRBV12-3/TRBV12-4; size: many; D: TRBD1; J: TRBJ1-2; CDR3: CASRTGQGYGYTF; DNA: TGTGCCAGCAGAACGGGACAGGGTTATGGCTACACCTTC
V: TRBV20-1; size: few; D: NA; J: TRBJ2-5; CDR3: CSARDQGRGQETQYF; DNA: TGCAGTGCTAGAGATCAGGGAAGGGGACAAGAGACCCAGTACTTC
V: TRBV10-3; size: NA; D: NA; J: TRBJ1-1; CDR3: CAISYQGNTEAFF; DNA: TGTGCCATCAGTTACCAGGGGAACACTGAAGCTTTCTTT
V: TRBV6-6; size: NA; D: NA; J: TRBJ1-6; CDR3: CASTPGGNSPLHF; DNA: TGTGCCAGCACCCCCGGAGGGAATTCACCCCTCCACTTT
V: TRBV6-5; size: NA; D: TRBD1; J: TRBJ1-2; CDR3: CASSFWTGDQVGYGYTF; DNA: TGTGCCAGCAGTTTCTGGACAGGGGATCAAGTGGGCTATGGCTACACCTTC
V: TRBV5-1; size: NA; D: TRBD1; J: TRBJ1-2; CDR3: CASSPRDSYGYTF; DNA: TGCGCCAGCAGCCCCCGGGACAGCTATGGCTACACCTTC
V: TRBV2; size: NA; D: TRBD1; J: TRBJ2-5; CDR3: CASLGTGGAETQYF; DNA: TGTGCCAGCCTCGGGACAGGGGGCGCAGAGACCCAGTACTTC
V: TRBV29-1; size: few; D: NA; J: TRBJ2-3; CDR3: CSAGSRNTDTQYF; DNA: TGCAGCGCCGGGAGCAGAAACACAGATACGCAGTATTTT
V: TRBV29-1; size: NA; D: TRBD2; J: TRBJ2-1; CDR3: CSVDPSGEQFF; DNA: TGCAGCGTTGACCCTAGCGGCGAGCAGTTCTTC
V: TRBV9; size: NA; D: TRBD1; J: TRBJ1-2; CDR3: CASSVAGSGGVYGYTF; DNA: TGTGCCAGCAGCGTAGCAGGCTCAGGGGGCGTCTATGGCTACACCTTC
V: TRBV6-5; size: few; D: NA; J: TRBJ1-2; CDR3: CASSPVNYGYTF; DNA: TGTGCCAGCAGTCCCGTTAACTATGGCTACACCTTC
V: TRBV20-1; size: NA; D: NA; J: TRBJ2-7; CDR3: CSARVGQSLSYEQYF; DNA: TGCAGTGCTAGAGTAGGTCAGTCTCTCTCCTACGAGCAGTACTTC
V: TRBV29-1; size: few; D: TRBD1; J: TRBJ1-2; CDR3: CSVETGQENYGYTF; DNA: TGCAGCGTCGAGACAGGACAGGAGAACTATGGCTACACCTTC
V: TRBV28; size: NA; D: TRBD1; J: TRBJ1-5; CDR3: CATSSLRGPNQPQHF; DNA: TGTGCCACTTCATCGCTCAGGGGGCCAAATCAGCCCCAGCATTTT
V: TRBV20-1; size: NA; D: TRBD1; J: TRBJ1-2; CDR3: CSAGGFTGEGGYTF; DNA: TGCAGTGCTGGGGGTTTTACAGGGGAAGGCGGCTACACCTTC
V: TRBV5-1; size: NA; D: NA; J: TRBJ1-6; CDR3: CASSSGSLNDNSPLHF; DNA: TGCGCCAGCAGCTCCGGGAGCCTAAATGATAACTCACCCCTCCACTTT
V: TRBV12-3/TRBV12-4; size: few; D: NA; J: TRBJ1-1; CDR3: CASSQTTVTNTEAFF; DNA: TGTGCCAGCAGCCAAACGACAGTCACGAACACTGAAGCTTTCTTT
V: TRBV15; size: few; D: NA; J: TRBJ2-5; CDR3: CATSRGPTQETQYF; DNA: TGTGCCACCAGCCGCGGTCCAACACAAGAGACCCAGTACTTC
V: TRBV20-1; size: many; D: NA; J: TRBJ2-1; CDR3: CSVSRSYNEQFF; DNA: TGCAGTGTATCCCGGTCCTACAATGAGCAGTTCTTC
V: TRBV20-1; size: NA; D: TRBD2; J: TRBJ2-3; CDR3: CSAPSSGGAKDTQYF; DNA: TGCAGTGCTCCGAGCAGCGGGGGGGCGAAAGATACGCAGTATTTT
V: TRBV27; size: few; D: NA; J: TRBJ2-1; CDR3: CASSLYLSYNEQFF; DNA: TGTGCCAGCAGTCTTTACCTTTCCTACAATGAGCAGTTCTTC
V: TRBV20-1; size: NA; D: TRBD2; J: TRBJ2-1; CDR3: CSARAQRGAGGRPHNEQFF; DNA: TGCAGTGCTAGAGCCCAGAGAGGAGCGGGGGGCCGGCCCCACAATGAGCAGTTCTTC
V: TRBV6-6; size: NA; D: NA; J: TRBJ1-2; CDR3: CASSYARGGDYGYTF; DNA: TGTGCCAGCAGTTATGCTAGGGGGGGCGACTATGGCTACACCTTC
V: TRBV5-1; size: NA; D: NA; J: TRBJ2-7; CDR3: CASSLEQGPYEQYF; DNA: TGCGCCAGCAGCTTGGAGCAGGGCCCCTACGAGCAGTACTTC
V: TRBV10-3; size: NA; D: TRBD1; J: TRBJ1-1; CDR3: CAISQLPNPGTGMNTEAFF; DNA: TGTGCCATCAGTCAGCTGCCCAACCCCGGGACAGGTATGAACACTGAAGCTTTCTTT
V: TRBV7-6; size: NA; D: NA; J: TRBJ2-1; CDR3: CASSFGAVAGEQFF; DNA: TGTGCCAGCAGCTTTGGCGCGGTAGCCGGCGAGCAGTTCTTC
V: TRBV5-1; size: NA; D: NA; J: TRBJ1-1; CDR3: CASSLAGLGGTEAFF; DNA: TGCGCCAGCAGCTTGGCGGGACTGGGGGGCACTGAAGCTTTCTTT
V: TRBV19; size: few; D: NA; J: TRBJ2-1; CDR3: CASSRQSLYNEQFF; DNA: TGTGCCAGTAGTCGACAGTCTCTTTACAATGAGCAGTTCTTC
V: TRBV6-5; size: NA; D: NA; J: TRBJ1-3; CDR3: CASSPSLSGNTIYF; DNA: TGTGCCAGCAGCCCCAGTTTATCAGGAAACACCATATATTTT
V: TRBV20-1; size: few; D: TRBD1; J: TRBJ1-5; CDR3: CSAWDSLNQPQHF; DNA: TGCAGTGCTTGGGACAGTCTCAATCAGCCCCAGCATTTT
V: TRBV11-2; size: NA; D: TRBD1; J: TRBJ2-1; CDR3: CASSPRGREQFF; DNA: TGTGCCAGCAGTCCTAGGGGGCGTGAGCAGTTCTTC
V: TRBV7-9; size: few; D: NA; J: TRBJ2-3; CDR3: CASSLATGGTDTQYF; DNA: TGTGCCAGCAGCTTAGCTACTGGGGGCACAGATACGCAGTATTTT
V: TRBV2; size: few; D: TRBD2; J: TRBJ2-1; CDR3: CASSLASFLAGSNNEQFF; DNA: TGTGCCAGCAGTTTAGCCTCTTTCCTAGCGGGGAGCAACAATGAGCAGTTCTTC